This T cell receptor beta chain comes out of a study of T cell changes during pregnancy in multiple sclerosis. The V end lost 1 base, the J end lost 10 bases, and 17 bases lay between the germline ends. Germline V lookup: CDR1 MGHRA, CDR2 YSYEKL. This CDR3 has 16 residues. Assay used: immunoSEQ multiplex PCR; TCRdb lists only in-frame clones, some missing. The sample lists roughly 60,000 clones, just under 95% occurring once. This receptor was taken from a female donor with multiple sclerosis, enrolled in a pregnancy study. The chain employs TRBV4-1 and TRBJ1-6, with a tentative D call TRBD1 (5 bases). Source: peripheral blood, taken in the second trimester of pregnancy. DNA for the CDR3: TGCGCCAGCAGCCAAGCCGGGACTATCATGTGGTCACCCCTCCACTTT. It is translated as CASSQAGTIMWSPLHF.